This TCR beta chain appears in the sequencing data of a study of graft-versus-host responses after intestinal transplantation. As for the study in general: Grafts that recipients had were multivisceral, liver-intestinal, or isolated intestinal transplants. After anti-thymocyte globulin induction, recipients took tacrolimus and steroids for approximately three years. Findings and caveats of the study: High graft-versus-host to host-versus-graft clonal ratios were found in allografts of patients who had graft-donor T cell macrochimerism. Researchers found GvH clones in recipient marrow, and some showed up first in ileum or blood.

This clone ranks as medium-sized. Germline V gives CDR1 LGHNT, CDR2 FRNRAP. V gave up 5 bases and J gave up 3 bases; unmatched junction bases: 5. This CDR3 region has 14 residues. The data were produced by immunoSEQ multiplex PCR, yet TCRdb's version contains in-frame clones alone and is incomplete. This sample has some 9,500 clones, with under 35% found just once. CFSE-labeled responder cells (approximately 200,000) were plated with approximately 200,000 irradiated, violet-dye-labeled stimulator cells. Sequenced material: alloreactive CD8+ T cells from a mixed lymphocyte reaction culture, taken before intestinal transplant. Subset specified: CFSE-low proliferating T cells sorted from approximately 6-day pre-transplant mixed lymphocyte reaction (GvH or HvG direction). This receptor was obtained from a human patient who received an intestinal transplant. The V call is TRBV12-5, the J call TRBJ1-2; 8 nucleotides match TRBD1. Here the CDR3 DNA reads TGTGCTAGTGGTCCTCCACAGGGGGACTATGGCTACACCTTC. Protein: CASGPPQGDYGYTF.